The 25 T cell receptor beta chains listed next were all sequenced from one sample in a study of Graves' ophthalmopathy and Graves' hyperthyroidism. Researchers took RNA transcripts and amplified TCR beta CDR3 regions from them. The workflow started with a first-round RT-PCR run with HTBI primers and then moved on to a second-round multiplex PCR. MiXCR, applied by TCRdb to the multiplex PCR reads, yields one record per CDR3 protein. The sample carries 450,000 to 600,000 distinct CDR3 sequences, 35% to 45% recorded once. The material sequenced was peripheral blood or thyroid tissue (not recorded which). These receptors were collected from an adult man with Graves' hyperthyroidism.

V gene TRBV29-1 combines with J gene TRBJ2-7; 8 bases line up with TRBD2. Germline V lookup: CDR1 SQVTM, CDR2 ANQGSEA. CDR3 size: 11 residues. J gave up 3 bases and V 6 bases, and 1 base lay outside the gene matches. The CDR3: CSVTSGYEQYF. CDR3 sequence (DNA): TGCAGCGTAACTAGCGGCTACGAGCAGTACTTC.

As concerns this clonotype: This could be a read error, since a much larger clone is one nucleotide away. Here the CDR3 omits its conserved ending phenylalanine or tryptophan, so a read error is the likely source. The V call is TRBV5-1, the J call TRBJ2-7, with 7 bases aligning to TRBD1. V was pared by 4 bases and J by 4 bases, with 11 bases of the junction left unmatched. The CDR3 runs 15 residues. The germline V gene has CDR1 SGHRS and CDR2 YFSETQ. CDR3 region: CASSQGDSSLYEQYI. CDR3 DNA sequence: TGCGCCAGCAGCCAAGGGGACAGCTCCCTTTACGAGCAGTACATC.

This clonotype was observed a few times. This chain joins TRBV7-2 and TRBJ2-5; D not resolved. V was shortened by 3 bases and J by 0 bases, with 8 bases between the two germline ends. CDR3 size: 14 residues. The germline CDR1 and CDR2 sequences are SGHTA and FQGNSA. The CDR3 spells CASSFRRNQETQYF. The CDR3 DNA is TGTGCCAGCAGCTTTAGACGTAACCAAGAGACCCAGTACTTC.

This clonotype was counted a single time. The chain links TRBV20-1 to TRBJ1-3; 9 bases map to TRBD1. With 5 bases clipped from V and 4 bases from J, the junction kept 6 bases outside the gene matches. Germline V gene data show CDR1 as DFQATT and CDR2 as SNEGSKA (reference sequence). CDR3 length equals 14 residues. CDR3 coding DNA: TGCAGTGCTGTGGGCGGGACAGGGGGAAACACCATATATTTT. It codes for CSAVGGTGGNTIYF.

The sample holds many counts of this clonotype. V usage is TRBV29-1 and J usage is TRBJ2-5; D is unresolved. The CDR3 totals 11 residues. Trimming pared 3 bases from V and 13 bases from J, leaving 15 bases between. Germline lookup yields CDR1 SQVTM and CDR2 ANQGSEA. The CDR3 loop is CSVDFGYTWYF. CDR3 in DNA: TGCAGCGTTGATTTCGGTTACACTTGGTACTTC. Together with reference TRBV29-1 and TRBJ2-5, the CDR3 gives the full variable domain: SAVISQKPSRDICQRGTSLTIQCQVDSQVTMMFWYRQQPGQSLTLIATANQGSEATYESGFVIDKFPISRPNLTFSTLTVSNMSPEDSSIYLCSVDFGYTWYFGPGTRLLVL.

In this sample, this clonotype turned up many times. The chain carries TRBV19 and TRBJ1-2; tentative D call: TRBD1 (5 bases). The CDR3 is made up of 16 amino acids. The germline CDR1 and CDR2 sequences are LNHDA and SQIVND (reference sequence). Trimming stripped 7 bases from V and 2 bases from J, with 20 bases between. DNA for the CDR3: TGTGCCAGTACCATCGCAGCCCCGACAGTAAACTATGGCTACACCTTC. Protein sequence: CASTIAAPTVNYGYTF. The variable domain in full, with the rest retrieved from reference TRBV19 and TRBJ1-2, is DGGITQSPKYLFRKEGQNVTLSCEQNLNHDAMYWYRQDPGQGLRLIYYSQIVNDFQKGDIAEGYSVSREKKESFPLTVTSAQKNPTAFYLCASTIAAPTVNYGYTFGSGTRLTVV.

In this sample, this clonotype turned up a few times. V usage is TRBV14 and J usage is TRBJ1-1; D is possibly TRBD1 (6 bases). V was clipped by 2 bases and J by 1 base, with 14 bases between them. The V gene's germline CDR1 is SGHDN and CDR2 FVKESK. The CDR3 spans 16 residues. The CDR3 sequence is CASSQHRAWSNTEAFF. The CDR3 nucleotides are TGTGCCAGCAGCCAACACAGGGCATGGTCGAACACTGAAGCTTTCTTT. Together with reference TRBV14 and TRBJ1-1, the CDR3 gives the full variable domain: EAGVTQFPSHSVIEKGQTVTLRCDPISGHDNLYWYRRVMGKEIKFLLHFVKESKQDESGMPNNRFLAERTGGTYSTLKVQPAELEDSGVYFCASSQHRAWSNTEAFFGQGTRLTVV.

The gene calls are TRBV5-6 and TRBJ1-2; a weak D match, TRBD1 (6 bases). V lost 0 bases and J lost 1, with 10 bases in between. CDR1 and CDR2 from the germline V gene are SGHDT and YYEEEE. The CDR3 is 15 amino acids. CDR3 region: CASSLAGHLNYGYTF. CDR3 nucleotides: TGTGCCAGCAGCTTGGCGGGACATCTTAACTATGGCTACACCTTC. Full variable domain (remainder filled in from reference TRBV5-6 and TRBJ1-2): DAGVTQSPTHLIKTRGQQVTLRCSPKSGHDTVSWYQQALGQGPQFIFQYYEEEERQRGNFPDRFSGHQFPNYSSELNVNALLLGDSALYLCASSLAGHLNYGYTFGSGTRLTVV.

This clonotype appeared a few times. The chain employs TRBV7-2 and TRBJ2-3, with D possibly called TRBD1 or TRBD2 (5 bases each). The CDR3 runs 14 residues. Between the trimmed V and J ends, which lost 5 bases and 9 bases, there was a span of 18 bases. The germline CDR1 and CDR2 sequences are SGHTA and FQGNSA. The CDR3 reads CASSTGQGDGTQYF. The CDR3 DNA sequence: TGTGCCAGCAGCACGGGCCAGGGAGATGGGACGCAGTATTTT.

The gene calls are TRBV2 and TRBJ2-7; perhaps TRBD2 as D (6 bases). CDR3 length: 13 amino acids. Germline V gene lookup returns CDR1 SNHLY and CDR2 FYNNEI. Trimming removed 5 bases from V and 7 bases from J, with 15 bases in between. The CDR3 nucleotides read TGTGCCAGCAGTATCGGCTATGGGACTGAGCAGTACTTC. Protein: CASSIGYGTEQYF.

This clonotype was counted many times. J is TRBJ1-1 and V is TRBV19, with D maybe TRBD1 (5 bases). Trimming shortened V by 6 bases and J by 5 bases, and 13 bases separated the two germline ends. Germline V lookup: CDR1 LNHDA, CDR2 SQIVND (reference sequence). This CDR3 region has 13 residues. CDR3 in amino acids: CASSLLRETEAFF. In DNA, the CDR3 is TGTGCCAGTAGCCTTCTCAGGGAAACTGAAGCTTTCTTT.

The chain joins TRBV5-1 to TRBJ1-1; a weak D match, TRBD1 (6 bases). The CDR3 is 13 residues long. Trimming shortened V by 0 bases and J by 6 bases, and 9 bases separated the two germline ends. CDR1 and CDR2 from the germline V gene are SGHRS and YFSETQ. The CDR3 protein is CASSLAGQSEAFF. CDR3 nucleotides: TGCGCCAGCAGCTTGGCTGGACAGTCTGAAGCTTTCTTT.

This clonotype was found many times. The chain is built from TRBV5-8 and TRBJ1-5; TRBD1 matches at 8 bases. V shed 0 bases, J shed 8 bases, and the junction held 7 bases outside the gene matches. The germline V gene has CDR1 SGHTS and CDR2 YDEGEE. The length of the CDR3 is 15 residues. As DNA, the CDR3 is TGTGCCAGCAGCTTGGCCCCAGGGGGCGGAGAGCCCCAGCATTTT. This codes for CASSLAPGGGEPQHF.

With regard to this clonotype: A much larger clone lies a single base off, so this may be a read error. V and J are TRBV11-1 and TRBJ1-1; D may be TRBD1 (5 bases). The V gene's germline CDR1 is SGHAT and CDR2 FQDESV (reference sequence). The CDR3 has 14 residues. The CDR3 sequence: CASSQDRMNTESFF. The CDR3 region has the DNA TGTGCCAGCAGCCAAGACAGAATGAACACTGAATCTTTCTTT.

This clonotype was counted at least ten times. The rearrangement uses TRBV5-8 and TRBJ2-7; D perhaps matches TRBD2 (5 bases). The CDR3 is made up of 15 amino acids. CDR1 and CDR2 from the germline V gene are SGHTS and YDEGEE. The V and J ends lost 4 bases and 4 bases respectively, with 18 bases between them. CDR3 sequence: CASSDWFRGAYEQYF. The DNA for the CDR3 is TGTGCCAGCAGCGATTGGTTCCGGGGAGCTTACGAGCAGTACTTC. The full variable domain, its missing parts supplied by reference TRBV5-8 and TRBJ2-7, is EAGVTQSPTHLIKTRGQQATLRCSPISGHTSVYWYQQALGLGLQFLLWYDEGEERNRGNFPPRFSGRQFPNYSSELNVNALELEDSALYLCASSDWFRGAYEQYFGPGTRLTVT.

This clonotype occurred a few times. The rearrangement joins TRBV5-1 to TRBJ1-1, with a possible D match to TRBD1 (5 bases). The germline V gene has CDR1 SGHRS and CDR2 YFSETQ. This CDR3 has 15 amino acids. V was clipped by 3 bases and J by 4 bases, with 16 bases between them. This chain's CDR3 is CASSSDPGAATEAFF. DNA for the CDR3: TGCGCCAGCAGCTCCGACCCCGGGGCAGCCACTGAAGCTTTCTTT.

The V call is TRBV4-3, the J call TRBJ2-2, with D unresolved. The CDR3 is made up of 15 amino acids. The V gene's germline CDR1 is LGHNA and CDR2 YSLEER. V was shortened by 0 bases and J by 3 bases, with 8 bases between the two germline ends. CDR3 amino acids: CASSQDSLDTGELFF. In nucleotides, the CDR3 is TGCGCCAGCAGCCAAGATAGTCTGGACACCGGGGAGCTGTTTTTT.

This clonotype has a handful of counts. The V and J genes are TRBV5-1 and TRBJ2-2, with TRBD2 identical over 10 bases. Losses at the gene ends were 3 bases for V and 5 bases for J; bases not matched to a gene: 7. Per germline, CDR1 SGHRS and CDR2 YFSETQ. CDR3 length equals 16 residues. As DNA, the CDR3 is TGCGCCAGCAGCTCCGGACTAGCGGACCCAACCGGGGAGCTGTTTTTT. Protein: CASSSGLADPTGELFF.

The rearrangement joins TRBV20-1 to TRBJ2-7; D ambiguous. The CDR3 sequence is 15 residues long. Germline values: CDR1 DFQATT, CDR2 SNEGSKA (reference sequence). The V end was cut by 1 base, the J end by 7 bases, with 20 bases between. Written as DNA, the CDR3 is TGCAGTGCTAGAGTAGGCGGAACCTCCTACAATGAGCAGTACTTC. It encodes CSARVGGTSYNEQYF.

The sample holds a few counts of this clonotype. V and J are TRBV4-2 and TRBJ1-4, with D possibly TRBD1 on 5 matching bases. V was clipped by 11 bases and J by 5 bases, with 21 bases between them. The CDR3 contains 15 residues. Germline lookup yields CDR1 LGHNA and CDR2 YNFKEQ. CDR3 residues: CAGAGNVGVNEKLFF. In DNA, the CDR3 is TGTGCCGGGGCCGGGAATGTCGGGGTGAATGAAAAACTGTTTTTT.

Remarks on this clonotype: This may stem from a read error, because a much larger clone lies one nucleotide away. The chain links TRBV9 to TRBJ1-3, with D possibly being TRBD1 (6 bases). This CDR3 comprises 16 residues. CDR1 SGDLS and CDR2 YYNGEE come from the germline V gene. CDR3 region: CATSVAQGGPGNTIYF. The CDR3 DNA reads TGTGCCACCAGCGTAGCACAGGGAGGACCTGGAAACACCATATATTTT.

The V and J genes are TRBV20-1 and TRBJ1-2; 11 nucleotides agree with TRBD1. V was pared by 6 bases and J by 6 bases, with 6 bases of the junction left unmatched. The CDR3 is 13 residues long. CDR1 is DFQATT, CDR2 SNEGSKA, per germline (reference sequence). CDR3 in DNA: TGCAGTGCGGCCGGGACAGGGGGAAATGGCTACACCTTC. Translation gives CSAAGTGGNGYTF.

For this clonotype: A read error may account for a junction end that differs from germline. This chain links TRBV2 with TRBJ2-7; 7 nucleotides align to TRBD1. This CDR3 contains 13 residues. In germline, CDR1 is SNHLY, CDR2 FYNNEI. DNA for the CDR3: TGTGGCAGCAGTTGGACAGGACAATACGAGCAGGACTTC. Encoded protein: CGSSWTGQYEQDF.

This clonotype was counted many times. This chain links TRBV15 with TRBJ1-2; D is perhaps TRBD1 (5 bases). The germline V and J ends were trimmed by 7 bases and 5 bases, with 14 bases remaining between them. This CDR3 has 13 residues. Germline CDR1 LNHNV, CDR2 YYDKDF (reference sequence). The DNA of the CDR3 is TGTGCCACCACACCGGGACGAACATATGGCTACACCTTC. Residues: CATTPGRTYGYTF.

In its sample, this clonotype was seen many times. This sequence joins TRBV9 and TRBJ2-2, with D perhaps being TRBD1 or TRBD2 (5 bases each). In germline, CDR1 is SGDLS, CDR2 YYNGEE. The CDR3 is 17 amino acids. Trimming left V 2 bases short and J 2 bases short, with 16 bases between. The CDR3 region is CASSVPLGAANTGELFF. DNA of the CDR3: TGTGCCAGCAGCGTCCCCCTCGGGGCCGCTAACACCGGGGAGCTGTTTTTT.